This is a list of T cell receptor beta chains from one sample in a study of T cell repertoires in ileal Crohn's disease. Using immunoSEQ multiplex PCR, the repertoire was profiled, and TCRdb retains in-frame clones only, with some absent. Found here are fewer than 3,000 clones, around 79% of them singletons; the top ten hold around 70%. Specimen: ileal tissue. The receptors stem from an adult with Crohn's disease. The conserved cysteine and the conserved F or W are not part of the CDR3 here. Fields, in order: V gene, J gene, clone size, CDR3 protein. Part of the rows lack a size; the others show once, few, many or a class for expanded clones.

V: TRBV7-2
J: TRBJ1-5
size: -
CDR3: ASSLGGSSLQH

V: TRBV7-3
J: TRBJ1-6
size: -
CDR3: ASSSTGDSSPLH

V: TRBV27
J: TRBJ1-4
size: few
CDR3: ASSLKLRANEKLF

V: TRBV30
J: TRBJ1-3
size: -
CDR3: AWSVGGTYGNTIY

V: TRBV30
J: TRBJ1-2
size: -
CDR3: AWSPGQGARGYT

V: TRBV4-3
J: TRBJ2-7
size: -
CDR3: ASSPSQGGDYEQY

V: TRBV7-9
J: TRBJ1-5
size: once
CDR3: ASSGRSSNQPQH

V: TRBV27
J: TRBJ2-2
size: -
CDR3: ASSFGGNTGELF

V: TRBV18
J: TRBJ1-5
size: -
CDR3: ASSPRGLSNQPQH

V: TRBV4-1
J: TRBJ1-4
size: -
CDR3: ASSQGWDSGEKLF

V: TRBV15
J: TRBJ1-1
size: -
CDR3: ATSRVRTGVNTEAF

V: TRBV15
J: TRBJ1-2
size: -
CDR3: ATSRLTGMDYGYT

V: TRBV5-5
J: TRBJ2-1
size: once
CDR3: ASSLSGGPGFSYNEQF

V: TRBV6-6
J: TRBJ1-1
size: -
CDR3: ASRPTGNTEAF

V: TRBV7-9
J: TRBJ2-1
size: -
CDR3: ASSQAGATYNEQF

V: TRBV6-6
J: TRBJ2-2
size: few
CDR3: ASTSPSGELF

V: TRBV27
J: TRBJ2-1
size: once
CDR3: ASSSTGFWRNEQF

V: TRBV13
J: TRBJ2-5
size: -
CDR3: ASSLGLAGPGGTQY

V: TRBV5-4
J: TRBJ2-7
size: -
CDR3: ASSLGRGPGYEQY

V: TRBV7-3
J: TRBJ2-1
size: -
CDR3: ASSLQSGGAPEQF

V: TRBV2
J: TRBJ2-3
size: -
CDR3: ASSEDSYRTDTQY

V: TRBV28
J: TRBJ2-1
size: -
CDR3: ASISVGGQTYNEQF

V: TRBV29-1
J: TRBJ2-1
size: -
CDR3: SVEDRGRRSSYNEQF

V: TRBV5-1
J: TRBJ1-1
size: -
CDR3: ASSLLSGKDTEAF

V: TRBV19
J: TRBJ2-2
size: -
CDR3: ASSPVYSVTGELF

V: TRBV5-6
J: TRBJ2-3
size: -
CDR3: ASSLNWGLTDTQY

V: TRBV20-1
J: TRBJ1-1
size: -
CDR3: SALKNTEAF

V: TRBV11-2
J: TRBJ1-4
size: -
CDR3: ASSGRRTGSNEKLF

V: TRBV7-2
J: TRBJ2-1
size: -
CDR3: ASSSGPNSYNEQF

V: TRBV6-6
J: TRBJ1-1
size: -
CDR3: ASSYRSTPWGTEAF

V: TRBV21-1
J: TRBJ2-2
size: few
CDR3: ASSNGTGGLHRGAV

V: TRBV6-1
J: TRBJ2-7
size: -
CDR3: ASSEPRYEQY

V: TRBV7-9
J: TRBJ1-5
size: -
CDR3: ASSFDHNQPQH

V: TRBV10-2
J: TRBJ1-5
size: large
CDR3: ASSERRDTNQPQH

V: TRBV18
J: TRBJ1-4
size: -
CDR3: ASSPTAGASEKLF

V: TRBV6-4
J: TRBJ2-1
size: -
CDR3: ASRSGQGGNEQF

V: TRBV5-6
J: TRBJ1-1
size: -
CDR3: ASSPSLVNTEAF

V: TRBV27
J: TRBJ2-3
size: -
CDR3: ASSTRGSTDTQY

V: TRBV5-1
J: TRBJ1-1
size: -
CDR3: ASSRQGATRLEAF

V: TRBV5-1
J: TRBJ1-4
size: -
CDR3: ASKKQTTNEKLF

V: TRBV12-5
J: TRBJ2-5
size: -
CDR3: ASGLGDSGGAQETQY

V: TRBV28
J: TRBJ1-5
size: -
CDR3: ASRPSLGTRNQPQH

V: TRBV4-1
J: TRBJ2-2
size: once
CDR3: ASRLQPISNTGELF

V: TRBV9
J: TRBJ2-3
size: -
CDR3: ASSVRSSTDTQY

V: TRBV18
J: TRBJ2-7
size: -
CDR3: ARPTLSYEQY

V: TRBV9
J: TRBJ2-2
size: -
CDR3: ASTRQGLRDGELF

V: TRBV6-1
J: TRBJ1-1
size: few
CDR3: ASSEDWGVNTEAF